This paragraph covers one TCR beta chain sequence. Its specificity is not known. TCRalpha and TCRbeta cDNA went through nested PCRs of about 15 and 9 cycles, two in total. TCRdb reprocessed the 5' RACE reads and reports one entry per CDR3 protein, with no DNA. The sample holds a few hundred thousand distinct CDR3 sequences. The data belong to a study of monozygotic twins with inflammatory bowel disease. Notes on the study in general: Sharing of clonotypes with others was lower in IBD patients than in healthy twins, and this was especially so with disease activity.

The CDR3 loop spans 17 amino acids. Germline loops: CDR1 SGHTA, CDR2 FQGTGA. The rearrangement uses TRBV7-3 and TRBJ2-3; TCRdb's D call, TRBD1, is unchecked because there is no DNA. Sample: blood. The source is a human donor with ulcerative colitis or Crohn's disease, or a healthy co-twin of an affected twin (not recorded which). The chain's CDR3 is CASSLSRVGGATDTQYF.